Each of the 25 T cell receptor beta chains below was sequenced from the same sample in a study of blood T cell repertoires in COVID-19. Some clones are missing from TCRdb's copy, which holds only in-frame ones; the method was immunoSEQ multiplex PCR. The sample holds 210,000 or so clones; 65% to 90% are singletons and the top ten take about 5.1%. The material sequenced was peripheral blood. These receptors all stem from a man aged 50-59 years with COVID-19, enrolled during active disease.

This rearrangement joins TRBV19 to TRBJ2-5; TRBD1 agrees at 8 bases. The germline CDR1 and CDR2 sequences are LNHDA and SQIVND (reference sequence). The CDR3 loop spans 16 amino acids. V lost 5 bases to trimming and J lost 4 bases; unmatched junction nucleotides: 12. The CDR3 here is CASSLGQARRGETQYF. The CDR3 DNA sequence: TGTGCCAGTAGTCTGGGACAGGCGAGAAGGGGAGAGACCCAGTACTTC. The complete variable domain, with remaining parts taken from reference TRBV19 and TRBJ2-5, reads DGGITQSPKYLFRKEGQNVTLSCEQNLNHDAMYWYRQDPGQGLRLIYYSQIVNDFQKGDIAEGYSVSREKKESFPLTVTSAQKNPTAFYLCASSLGQARRGETQYFGPGTRLLVL.

The CDR3 DNA sequence: TGTGCCAGCAGTGAAGGGGACAGGACGAACACTGAAGCTTTCTTT. It translates to CASSEGDRTNTEAFF. The rearrangement joins TRBV2 to TRBJ1-1; TRBD1 matches 8 bases. The length of the CDR3 is 15 residues. From germline, CDR1 is SNHLY and CDR2 FYNNEI. The trim removed 1 base at V and 1 base at J, leaving 2 bases unmatched.

J is TRBJ2-2 and V is TRBV6-5; weak D call: TRBD2 (5 bases). CDR1 MNHEY and CDR2 SVGAGI come from the germline V gene. Trimming cost V 2 bases and J 4 bases, with 8 bases left between them. The length of the CDR3 is 14 residues. The CDR3 reads CASSYGGFTGELFF. The CDR3 region has the DNA TGTGCCAGCAGTTACGGAGGTTTCACCGGGGAGCTGTTTTTT.

The V gene is TRBV3-1 (or the pseudogene TRBV3-2), the J gene TRBJ2-7, with TRBD1 matching 8 bases. V trimming: 3 bases; J trimming: 1 base; junction bases outside the gene matches: 5. This CDR3 is built from 15 residues. Germline-derived CDR1 and CDR2 are LGHDT and YNNKEL (reference sequence). DNA for the CDR3: TGTGCCAGCAGCCACCTCGGACAGGGATCCTACGAGCAGTACTTC. Protein: CASSHLGQGSYEQYF.

This clone has just one count. J is TRBJ2-1 and V is TRBV30; 11 bases match TRBD2. The CDR3 is 15 residues long. Germline CDR1 and CDR2: GTSNPN and SVGIG (reference sequence). With 1 base clipped from V and 3 bases from J, the junction kept 2 bases outside the gene matches. The DNA for the CDR3 is TGTGCCTGGAGTGGGCTAGCGGGGGGCTACAATGAGCAGTTCTTC. Residues: CAWSGLAGGYNEQFF.

This rearrangement joins TRBV6-5 to TRBJ2-3; 8 bases fit TRBD2. The germline V gene encodes CDR1 MNHEY and CDR2 SVGAGI. V dropped 6 bases and J dropped 1; count of bases not matched to a gene: 6. The CDR3 totals 15 residues. CDR3 coding DNA: TGTGCCAGCAGCCGACTAGCGTACGGCACAGATACGCAGTATTTT. Its translation: CASSRLAYGTDTQYF.

The rearrangement links TRBV19 to TRBJ2-3; a weak D match, TRBD1 (5 bases). Germline V CDR1 and CDR2: LNHDA, SQIVND (reference sequence). The CDR3 length is 15 residues. Trimming pared 9 bases from V and 2 bases from J, leaving 18 bases between. CDR3 region: CASTMGYRTTDTQYF. CDR3 nucleotide sequence: TGTGCCAGCACAATGGGGTACAGGACCACAGATACGCAGTATTTT.

The J gene is TRBJ1-3, the V gene TRBV6-5; tentative D call: TRBD1 (6 bases). The CDR3 sequence is 16 residues long. Per the germline V gene, CDR1 is MNHEY and CDR2 is SVGAGI. With 0 bases removed from V and 2 bases from J, the gap between germline ends came to 11 bases. The DNA of the CDR3 is TGTGCCAGCAGTTACTCCTACAGGGTAGCTGGAAACACCATATATTTT. Its translation is CASSYSYRVAGNTIYF.

This clone was detected once. The gene calls are TRBV4-1 and TRBJ1-2, with D maybe TRBD1 (6 bases). CDR1 and CDR2 from the germline V gene are MGHRA and YSYEKL. Trimming pared 6 bases from V and 8 bases from J, leaving 25 bases between. The CDR3 contains 16 residues. The CDR3 loop is CASRGSSDSQDRGYTF. The CDR3, as DNA: TGCGCCAGCAGGGGTTCCTCGGACAGCCAAGATAGAGGCTACACCTTC.

The genes are TRBV4-1 and TRBJ1-1; 8 nucleotides match TRBD1. The CDR3 has 17 amino acids. The germline V gene encodes CDR1 MGHRA and CDR2 YSYEKL. V dropped 1 base and J dropped 1; count of bases not matched to a gene: 8. The CDR3 here is CASSQGAQGATNTEAFF. The DNA of the CDR3 is TGCGCCAGCAGCCAAGGCGCTCAGGGGGCTACGAACACTGAAGCTTTCTTT.

The chain has TRBV5-4 and TRBJ2-3; 7 bases align to TRBD1. The length of the CDR3 is 14 residues. Germline trimming cut 4 bases from V and 3 bases from J; bases unmatched to any gene: 5. CDR1 SGHNT and CDR2 YYREEE come from the germline V gene (reference sequence). This CDR3 reads CASSLRQGTDTQYF. CDR3 sequence (DNA): TGTGCCAGCAGCCTCCGACAGGGTACAGATACGCAGTATTTT.

The rearrangement uses TRBV4-2 and TRBJ1-5, with a possible D match to TRBD1 (5 bases). The V and J ends lost 1 base and 0 bases respectively, with 10 bases between them. There are 16 residues in the CDR3. Germline values: CDR1 LGHNA, CDR2 YNFKEQ. The DNA for the CDR3 is TGTGCCAGCAGCCAAGCTTGGACATATAGCAATCAGCCCCAGCATTTT. As protein: CASSQAWTYSNQPQHF.

This sequence joins TRBV5-1 and TRBJ2-3; 9 bases are a match to TRBD2. With 1 base clipped from V and 3 bases from J, the junction kept 3 bases outside the gene matches. This CDR3 has 15 amino acids. The germline V gene encodes CDR1 SGHRS and CDR2 YFSETQ. The CDR3 DNA sequence: TGCGCCAGCAGCTTGTTTGCGGGGGGGACAGATACGCAGTATTTT. Residues: CASSLFAGGTDTQYF.

This clone showed up just once. The chain carries TRBV6-2 or TRBV6-3 and TRBJ2-5; TRBD2 matches at 7 bases. This CDR3 contains 15 residues. Germline CDR1 MNHEY, CDR2 SVGEGT. V lost 6 bases and J lost 0; bases outside the gene matches: 7. The CDR3, as DNA: TGTGCCAGCAGCGACGGGGGGTCGTACCAAGAGACCCAGTACTTC. It codes for CASSDGGSYQETQYF.

This clone came up a few times. The chain carries TRBV7-2 and TRBJ2-5; the match to TRBD1 covers 9 bases. The germline CDR1 and CDR2 sequences are SGHTA and FQGNSA. This CDR3 is built from 15 residues. V shed 1 base, J shed 9 bases, and the junction held 9 bases outside the gene matches. CDR3 nucleotides: TGTGCCAGCAGCTTAGAGGGGACAGGGATAAGGGCCCAGTACTTC. Translated, it gives CASSLEGTGIRAQYF. Variable domain in full (rest from reference TRBV7-2 and TRBJ2-5): GAGVSQSPSNKVTEKGKDVELRCDPISGHTALYWYRQSLGQGLEFLIYFQGNSAPDKSGLPSDRFSAERTGGSVSTLTIQRTQQEDSAVYLCASSLEGTGIRAQYFGPGTRLLVL.

In this sample, this clone turned up once. CDR3 amino acids: CASSFGTPGTLNEKLFF. CDR3 DNA: TGTGCCAGCAGCTTCGGGACGCCCGGGACATTGAATGAAAAACTGTTTTTT. The gene calls are TRBV5-5 and TRBJ1-4; the D gene is possibly TRBD1 (6 bases). This CDR3 spans 17 amino acids. V shed 2 bases and J shed 5 bases, with 19 bases lying between them. The germline gives CDR1 SGHKS, CDR2 YYEKEE (reference sequence).

The count of this clone is one. This rearrangement joins TRBV28 to TRBJ1-5, with TRBD1 identical over 10 bases. Per germline, CDR1 MDHEN and CDR2 SYDVKM. This CDR3 comprises 15 residues. V was pared by 6 bases and J by 5 bases, with 7 bases of the junction left unmatched. The CDR3 loop reads CASSPGQGNDQPQHF. CDR3 DNA: TGTGCCAGCAGCCCGGGACAGGGGAACGATCAGCCCCAGCATTTT.

The V and J genes are TRBV30 and TRBJ2-6, with D possibly matching TRBD1 (5 bases). Trimming removed 3 bases from V and 0 bases from J, with 12 bases in between. CDR1 and CDR2 (germline): GTSNPN, SVGIG (reference sequence). This CDR3 contains 16 residues. CDR3 bases: TGTGCCTGGAGAGGGTGGGGCAACTCTGGGGCCAACGTCCTGACTTTC. This translates into CAWRGWGNSGANVLTF.

The V and J genes are TRBV18 and TRBJ2-2, with TRBD2 as a possible D gene (5 bases). This CDR3 region has 15 residues. Germline V gives CDR1 KGHSH, CDR2 LQKENI. The V gene lost 1 base and the J gene lost 1 base, with 7 bases spanning the gap. The CDR3 nucleotides read TGTGCCAGCTCACCACGGACTTTGAACACCGGGGAGCTGTTTTTT. Its protein product is CASSPRTLNTGELFF.

The rearrangement links TRBV19 to TRBJ2-3; 12 bases agree with TRBD2. The V and J ends lost 6 bases and 5 bases, in that order; junction bases with no gene match: 6. Looked up from germline, CDR1 is LNHDA and CDR2 is SQIVND (reference sequence). This CDR3 is built from 15 residues. The CDR3 region is CASSQLAGGRDTQYF. The CDR3 nucleotides are TGTGCCAGTAGCCAACTAGCGGGGGGAAGAGATACGCAGTATTTT.

This clone was observed a single time. The V call is TRBV7-6, the J call TRBJ2-5; D gene uncertain. The CDR3 is 15 residues long. Germline lookup yields CDR1 SGHVS and CDR2 FNYEAQ. Trimming removed 1 base from V and 1 base from J, with 10 bases in between. The CDR3 sequence: CASSLVPGSQETQYF. The CDR3 region has the DNA TGTGCCAGCAGCTTAGTACCTGGCTCCCAAGAGACCCAGTACTTC.

The chain recombines TRBV28 with TRBJ2-5; TRBD2 matches at 12 bases. The V gene end was trimmed by 5 bases and the J gene end by 4 bases; junction bases not matched to a gene: 14. The CDR3 has 18 residues. Germline CDR1 MDHEN, CDR2 SYDVKM. Written as DNA, the CDR3 is TGTGCCAGCAGTGCCCCTAGCGGGGGGGTGGTGGAGCGAGAGACCCAGTACTTC. This encodes CASSAPSGGVVERETQYF.

This chain joins TRBV30 and TRBJ2-7; 7 nucleotides line up with TRBD1. Germline trimming cut 4 bases from V and 6 bases from J; bases unmatched to any gene: 12. CDR3 length equals 14 residues. Germline CDR1 and CDR2: GTSNPN and SVGIG (reference sequence). CDR3 bases: TGTGCCTGGACCTCGGGACAGATTTCTACCGAGCAGTACTTC. Translating gives CAWTSGQISTEQYF.

CDR3 region: CAISTGTGLFYGYTF. The CDR3 bases are TGTGCCATCAGTACCGGGACAGGGCTATTCTATGGCTACACCTTC. The chain couples TRBV10-3 to TRBJ1-2, with 9 bases identical to TRBD1. Per germline, CDR1 ENHRY and CDR2 SYGVKD. This CDR3 is 15 amino acids long. V shed 5 bases, J shed 4 bases, and the junction held 8 bases outside the gene matches.

To note about this clone: It may be a read error: a sequence one base away is much more abundant. The chain is built from TRBV5-4 and TRBJ2-7; 7 nucleotides match TRBD1. The germline gives CDR1 SGHNT, CDR2 YYREEE (reference sequence). The CDR3 length is 13 residues. J lost 1 base, V lost 4 bases, and 2 bases had no gene match. The CDR3 DNA reads as TGTGCCAGCAGCCGGACAGGATCCTACGAGCAGTACTTC. Translated: CASSRTGSYEQYF.